This T cell receptor gamma chain was documented in a study of gamma-delta chains in newborns, infants, children. TCRdb repeated clone calling on the reads with CATT. The repertoire has approximately 1,100 gamma-chain clones, 2% to 3% of them found once; the top ten carry 22%. V lost 1 base and J lost 5; bases outside the gene matches: 2. The germline CDR1 and CDR2 sequences are VTNTFY and YDVSTARD (reference sequence). The CDR3 consists of 12 residues. Relative to its sample, this clone is large. At the DNA level, this CDR3 is encoded by other sequences in the same sample as well. The chain links TRGV3 to TRGJ1 or TRGJ2. The sequencing sample was made of blood. The receptor was derived from a child who was a newborn, infant or young child, either healthy, febrile or measles-vaccinated (not recorded which). The CDR3 sequence is CATWDSHYKKLF. The CDR3 region has the DNA TGTGCCACCTGGGACAGTCATTATAAGAAACTCTTT.